A single sample is the source of the 7 T cell receptor beta chains below, sequenced in a study of CD8+CD57+ T cells in acquired aplastic anemia. CDR3 and TCR beta VDJ profiling relied on genomic DNA as the template. TCRdb recomputed calls from the reads with MiXCR, one row per CDR3 protein. Of a few hundred thousand distinct CDR3 sequences listed, 34% were seen once; the top ten hold 1.1%. Specimen: sorted CD4+, CD8+, or CD8+CD57+ T cells (not recorded which) from PBMCs. The receptors come from a human donor in good health, serving as a control.

This clonotype came up many times. The gene calls are TRBV7-9 and TRBJ2-5, with D possibly TRBD2 on 6 matching bases. CDR1 and CDR2 (germline): SEHNR, FQNEAQ (reference sequence). The CDR3 consists of 15 residues. Deletions cut 5 bases from V and 1 base from J, with 14 bases between. CDR3 sequence (DNA): TGTGCCAGCAGCCCCGGGGGAATGCTCCAAGAGACCCAGTACTTC. Its translation: CASSPGGMLQETQYF.

This clonotype was seen a single time. A read error may account for a junction end that differs from germline. The chain has TRBV6-5 and TRBJ1-3, with 7 bases fitting TRBD1. The CDR3 runs to 16 residues. Germline-derived CDR1 and CDR2 are MNHEY and SVGAGI. The CDR3 loop is CAGSSQTDRDGNTIDF. CDR3 nucleotides: TGTGCCGGCAGTTCCCAGACCGACAGGGACGGAAACACCATAGATTTT.

In this sample, this clonotype turned up many times. The J gene is TRBJ2-5, the V gene TRBV25-1; D possibly corresponds to TRBD1 (6 bases). This CDR3 spans 14 amino acids. V gave up 4 bases and J gave up 0 bases, with 9 bases separating them. Germline V CDR1 and CDR2: MGHDK, SYGVNS. The CDR3 DNA reads as TGTGCCAGCAGTGTATACAGGGACCAAGAGACCCAGTACTTC. It translates to CASSVYRDQETQYF.

CDR3 DNA: TGTGCCAGCAGTGAATTCTTTATCAGGGTATCGGAGGGCAATCAGCCCCAGCATTTT. Its translation: CASSEFFIRVSEGNQPQHF. The rearrangement uses TRBV2 and TRBJ1-5; maybe TRBD1 (5 bases). The CDR3 runs to 19 residues. Trimming pared 2 bases from V and 2 bases from J, leaving 22 bases between. Germline CDR1 is SNHLY and CDR2 is FYNNEI.

This clonotype turned up a few times. The chain couples TRBV5-1 to TRBJ2-7; TRBD1 matches at 10 bases. This CDR3 contains 14 residues. The trim removed 5 bases at V and 1 base at J, leaving 3 bases unmatched. The germline V gene encodes CDR1 SGHRS and CDR2 YFSETQ. Written as DNA, the CDR3 is TGCGCCAGCAGTCGACAGGGGGCATCCTACGAGCAGTACTTC. Amino acids: CASSRQGASYEQYF.

This clonotype has just a few counts. V is TRBV29-1 and J is TRBJ1-1; possibly TRBD1 for D (6 bases). The CDR3 contains 12 residues. Germline assignment: CDR1 SQVTM and CDR2 ANQGSEA. The V end was cut by 5 bases, the J end by 7 bases, with 14 bases between. CDR3 protein: CSVHTGRGEAFF. In DNA form, the CDR3 reads TGCAGCGTTCACACAGGGCGGGGTGAAGCTTTCTTT. Together with reference TRBV29-1 and TRBJ1-1, the CDR3 gives the full variable domain: SAVISQKPSRDICQRGTSLTIQCQVDSQVTMMFWYRQQPGQSLTLIATANQGSEATYESGFVIDKFPISRPNLTFSTLTVSNMSPEDSSIYLCSVHTGRGEAFFGQGTRLTVV.

This clonotype was found a few times. V and J are TRBV6-6 and TRBJ2-5, with a tentative D call TRBD1 (8 bases). With 5 bases removed from V and 5 bases from J, the gap between germline ends came to 12 bases. From germline, CDR1 is MNHNY and CDR2 SVGAGI (reference sequence). The CDR3 spans 13 residues. The CDR3 reads CASSQQGGETQYF. As DNA, the CDR3 is TGTGCCAGCAGTCAACAGGGGGGGGAGACCCAGTACTTC.